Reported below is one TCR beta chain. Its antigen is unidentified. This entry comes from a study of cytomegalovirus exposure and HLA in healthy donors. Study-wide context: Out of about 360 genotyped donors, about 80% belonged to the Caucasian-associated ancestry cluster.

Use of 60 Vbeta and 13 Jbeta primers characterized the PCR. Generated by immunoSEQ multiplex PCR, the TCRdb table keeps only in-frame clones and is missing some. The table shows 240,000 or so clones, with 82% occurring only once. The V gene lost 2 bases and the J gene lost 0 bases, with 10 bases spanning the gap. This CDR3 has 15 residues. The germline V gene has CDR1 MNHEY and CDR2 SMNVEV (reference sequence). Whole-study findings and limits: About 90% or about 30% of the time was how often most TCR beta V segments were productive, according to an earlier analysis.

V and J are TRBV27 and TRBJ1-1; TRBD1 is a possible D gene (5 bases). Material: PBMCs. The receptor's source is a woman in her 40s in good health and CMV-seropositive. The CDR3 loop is CASSLAGKVNTEAFF. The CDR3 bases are TGTGCCAGCAGTTTAGCAGGGAAGGTGAACACTGAAGCTTTCTTT.